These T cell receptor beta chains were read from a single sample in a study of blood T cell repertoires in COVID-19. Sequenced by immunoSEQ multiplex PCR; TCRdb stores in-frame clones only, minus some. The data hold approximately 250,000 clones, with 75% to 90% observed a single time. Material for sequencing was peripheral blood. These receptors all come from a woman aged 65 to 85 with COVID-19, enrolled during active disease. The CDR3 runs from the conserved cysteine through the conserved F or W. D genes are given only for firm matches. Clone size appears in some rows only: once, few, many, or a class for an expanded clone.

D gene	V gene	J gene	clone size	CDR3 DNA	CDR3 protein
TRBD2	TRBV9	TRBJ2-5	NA	TGTGCCAGCAGCGTAGGACTAGCGGGGTCACAAGAGACCCAGTACTTC	CASSVGLAGSQETQYF
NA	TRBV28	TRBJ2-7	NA	TGTGCCAGCAGTTTATGGGGGCAGGGAAGCAGCGAGCAGTACTTC	CASSLWGQGSSEQYF
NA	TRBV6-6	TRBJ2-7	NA	TGTGCCAGCAGCCCCGGAGGGTCCCCTATATACGAGCAGTACTTC	CASSPGGSPIYEQYF
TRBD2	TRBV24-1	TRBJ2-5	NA	TGTGCCACCAGTGATTTCGATAGCGGGGGGTGGGAGACCCAGTACTTC	CATSDFDSGGWETQYF
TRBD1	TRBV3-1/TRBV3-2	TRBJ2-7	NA	TGTGCCAGCAGCCAAGGGGGGACAGGCATGCAGTACTTC	CASSQGGTGMQYF
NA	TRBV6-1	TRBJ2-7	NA	TGTGCCAGCAGTGAAGCGGATTCGGGGATACGGCAGTACTTC	CASSEADSGIRQYF
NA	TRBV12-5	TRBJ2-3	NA	TGTGCTAGTGGCCATCCAACAGATACGCAGTATTTT	CASGHPTDTQYF
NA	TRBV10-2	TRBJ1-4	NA	TGCGCCAGCAGTGAGTCAGGAGGGGCAACTAATGAAAAACTGTTTTTT	CASSESGGATNEKLFF
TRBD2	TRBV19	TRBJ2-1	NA	TGTGCCAGTAGTATTGGGAATGCGGGGGGGAGGGATGAGCAGTTCTTC	CASSIGNAGGRDEQFF
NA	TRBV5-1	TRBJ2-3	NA	TGCGCCAGCAGCCTGGGAGACAGCAGAAGCACAGATACGCAGTATTTT	CASSLGDSRSTDTQYF
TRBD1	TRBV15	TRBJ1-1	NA	TGTGCCACCATAGGTCAGGGGGCCGACACTGAAGCTTTCTTT	CATIGQGADTEAFF
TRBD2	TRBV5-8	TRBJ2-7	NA	TGTGCCAGCAGCTGGCCTAGCGGGGGATCCTACGAGCAGTACTTC	CASSWPSGGSYEQYF
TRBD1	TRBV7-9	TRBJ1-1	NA	TGTGCCAGCAGCTCTTCAGGGGGAACCACTGAAGCTTTCTTT	CASSSSGGTTEAFF
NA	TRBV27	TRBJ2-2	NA	TGTGCCAGCAGACAGACAGCTTGGAACACCGGGGAGCTGTTTTTT	CASRQTAWNTGELFF
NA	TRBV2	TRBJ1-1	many	TGTGCCGCGGGGGGGCAGCTGAACACTGAAGCTTTCTTT	CAAGGQLNTEAFF
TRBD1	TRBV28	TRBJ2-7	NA	TGTGCCAGCAGCCTCTCCCCGGACAGGTCCTCGTATGAGCAGTACTTC	CASSLSPDRSSYEQYF
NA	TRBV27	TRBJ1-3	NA	TGTGCCAGCAGCCCAAATTTCTCTGGAAACACCATATATTTT	CASSPNFSGNTIYF
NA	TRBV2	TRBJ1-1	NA	TGTGCCAGCAGTGAGGAGGGATTGAACACTGAAGCTTTCTTT	CASSEEGLNTEAFF
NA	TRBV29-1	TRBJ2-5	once	TGCAGCGTTGAGGGACACGTGGGAGAGACCCAGTACTTC	CSVEGHVGETQYF
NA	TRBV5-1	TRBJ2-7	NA	TGCGCCAGCAGCTTGTCGAGCTTAGATAGCTCCTACGAGCAGTACTTC	CASSLSSLDSSYEQYF
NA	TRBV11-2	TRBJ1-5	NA	TGTGCCAGCAGCTCGGGGTTGGATCAGCCCCAGCATTTT	CASSSGLDQPQHF
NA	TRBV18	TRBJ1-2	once	TGTGCCAGCTCACTGGTCCCCAGGGACTTGCACTATGGCTACACCTTC	CASSLVPRDLHYGYTF
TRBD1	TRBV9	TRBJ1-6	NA	TGTGCCAGCACAAAAGGGACAGTTAATTCACCCCTCCACTTT	CASTKGTVNSPLHF
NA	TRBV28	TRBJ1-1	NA	TGTGCCAGCAGTGTTCCAGGGAAGGCGGCTTTCTTT	CASSVPGKAAFF
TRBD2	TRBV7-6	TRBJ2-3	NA	TGTGCCAGCAGCGGCCGACTAGCGGGGGTCACAGATACGCAGTATTTT	CASSGRLAGVTDTQYF
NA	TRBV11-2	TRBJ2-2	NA	TGTGCCAGCAGCTCGACTATTGGGGTACCCGGGGAGCTGTTTTTT	CASSSTIGVPGELFF
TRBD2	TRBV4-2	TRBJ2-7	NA	TGTGCCAGCAGCCAAGATTTGGGACTAGCGGGGAGCTCCTACGAGCAGTACTTC	CASSQDLGLAGSSYEQYF
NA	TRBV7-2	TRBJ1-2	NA	TGTGCCAGCAGCTTAACGTCAGGGCAGGGTAACTATGGCTACACCTTC	CASSLTSGQGNYGYTF
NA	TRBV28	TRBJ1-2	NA	TGTGCCAGCAGTCTATACGCGGCCTACACCTTC	CASSLYAAYTF
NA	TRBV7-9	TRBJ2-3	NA	TGTGCCAGCAGCTTAGACCGAGCAGGAGATACGCAGTATTTT	CASSLDRAGDTQYF
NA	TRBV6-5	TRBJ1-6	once	TGTGCCAGCACTAGGGACATCACCACACCCCTCCACTTT	CASTRDITTPLHF